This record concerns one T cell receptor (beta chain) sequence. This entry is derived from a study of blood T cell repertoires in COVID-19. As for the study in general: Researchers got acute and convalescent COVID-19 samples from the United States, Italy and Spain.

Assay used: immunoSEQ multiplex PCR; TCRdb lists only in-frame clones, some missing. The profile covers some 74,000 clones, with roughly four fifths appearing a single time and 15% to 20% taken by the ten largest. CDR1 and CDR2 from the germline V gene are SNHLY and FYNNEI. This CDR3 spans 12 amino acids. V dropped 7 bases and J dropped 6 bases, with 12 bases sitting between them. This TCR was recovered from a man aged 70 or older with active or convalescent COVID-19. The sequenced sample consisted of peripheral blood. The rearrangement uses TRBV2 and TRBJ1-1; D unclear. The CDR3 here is CASTSGGSEAFF. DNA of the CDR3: TGTGCCAGCACTTCGGGAGGGTCTGAAGCTTTCTTT.